This is a list of T cell receptor beta chains from one sample in a study of graft-versus-host responses after intestinal transplantation. Profiling relied on immunoSEQ multiplex PCR, and the TCRdb table lists in-frame clones only, not all of them. The repertoire has 20,000 to 25,000 clones, 30% to 40% of them found once; the top ten carry roughly a tenth. The material sequenced was alloreactive CD8+ T cells from a mixed lymphocyte reaction culture, taken before intestinal transplant. The receptors derive from a human patient who received an intestinal transplant. The CDR3 runs from the conserved cysteine through the conserved F or W. The D gene is left open where the match is weak. Size is omitted from some rows. Given values are once, few, many or a class for expanded clones.

.	TRBV7-6	.	TRBJ2-3	CASSLAGGGDTQYF	TGTGCCAGCAGCTTAGCTGGTGGGGGAGATACGCAGTATTTT
TRBD2	TRBV7-3	.	TRBJ2-1	CASSLSGGAQGAQFF	TGTGCCAGCAGCCTAAGCGGGGGGGCGCAAGGTGCGCAGTTCTTC
TRBD2	TRBV4-3	.	TRBJ2-1	CASSQDGGTYNEQFF	TGCGCCAGCAGCCAAGACGGGGGGACCTACAATGAGCAGTTCTTC
.	TRBV6-5	.	TRBJ2-1	CASSYSGGGRDNEQFF	TGTGCCAGCAGTTACTCGGGAGGGGGCCGTGACAATGAGCAGTTCTTC
.	TRBV6-5	.	TRBJ1-3	CASSHGGSGNTIYF	TGTGCCAGCAGTCACGGGGGATCTGGAAACACCATATATTTT
TRBD2	TRBV11-2	few	TRBJ2-7	CASSVGSGGAPYEQYF	TGTGCCAGCAGCGTAGGGAGCGGGGGGGCACCCTACGAGCAGTACTTC
.	TRBV19	.	TRBJ1-5	CASVVGNQPQHF	TGTGCCAGTGTAGTGGGCAATCAGCCCCAGCATTTT
TRBD1	TRBV7-7	few	TRBJ2-3	CASSLTGALQAQYF	TGTGCCAGCAGCTTAACAGGGGCCCTCCAGGCGCAGTATTTT
TRBD1	TRBV2	.	TRBJ2-7	CASSASGTGGFEQYF	TGTGCCAGCAGCGCCTCCGGGACAGGGGGGTTCGAGCAGTACTTC
TRBD1	TRBV5-6	.	TRBJ1-1	CASDTGEATEAFF	TGTGCCAGCGATACAGGGGAGGCCACTGAAGCTTTCTTT
.	TRBV12-5	.	TRBJ2-3	CASGWYDTQYF	TGTGCTAGTGGATGGTACGATACGCAGTATTTT
.	TRBV29-1	few	TRBJ2-1	CSVDRLVEYNEQFF	TGCAGCGTTGATAGGCTAGTGGAATACAATGAGCAGTTCTTC
TRBD1	TRBV7-2	.	TRBJ2-5	CASSLSGGWETQYF	TGTGCCAGCAGCTTATCAGGGGGCTGGGAGACCCAGTACTTC
.	TRBV6-5	.	TRBJ1-5	CASSPYNSNQPQHF	TGTGCCAGCAGTCCCTATAATAGCAATCAGCCCCAGCATTTT
.	TRBV4-3	few	TRBJ1-1	CASSQEQASRTEAFF	TGCGCCAGCAGCCAAGAGCAGGCGAGCCGCACTGAAGCTTTCTTT
TRBD1	TRBV5-8	few	TRBJ1-2	CASSRGTDQGNGYTF	TGTGCCAGCAGCAGAGGGACAGACCAAGGAAATGGCTACACCTTC
.	TRBV5-1	once	TRBJ2-1	CASSLEGMSYNEQFF	TGCGCCAGCAGCTTAGAGGGGATGTCCTACAATGAGCAGTTCTTC
TRBD1	TRBV7-6	.	TRBJ2-3	CASSFRHRGFSTDTQYF	TGTGCCAGCAGCTTTAGACACAGGGGATTTAGCACAGATACGCAGTATTTT
.	TRBV10-2	.	TRBJ2-5	CASSEFETQYF	TGCGCCAGCAGTGAGTTTGAGACCCAGTACTTC
.	TRBV4-1	.	TRBJ2-3	CASSQILGTSSTDTQYF	TGCGCCAGCAGCCAGATTCTAGGGACTTCTAGCACAGATACGCAGTATTTT
.	TRBV6-5	few	TRBJ2-1	CASSSVWAYNEQFF	TGTGCCAGCAGTTCCGTATGGGCGTACAATGAGCAGTTCTTC
.	TRBV7-9	.	TRBJ2-7	CASSADSSYEQYF	TGTGCCAGCTCGGCGGATAGCTCCTACGAGCAGTACTTC
.	TRBV6-5	few	TRBJ1-1	CASRTWINTESFF	TGTGCCAGCAGGACATGGATTAACACTGAATCTTTCTTT
.	TRBV18	.	TRBJ2-1	CASSPWVTGEGNNEQFF	TGTGCCAGCTCACCTTGGGTGACAGGCGAAGGAAACAATGAGCAGTTCTTC
TRBD2	TRBV7-9	few	TRBJ2-3	CASSSTSGATDTQYF	TGTGCCAGCAGCTCGACTAGCGGGGCCACAGATACGCAGTATTTT
.	TRBV29-1	.	TRBJ2-2	CSVERETGELFF	TGCAGCGTTGAAAGGGAGACCGGGGAGCTGTTTTTT
.	TRBV7-9	.	TRBJ2-7	CASSLGLKQYEQYF	TGTGCCAGCAGCTTAGGGCTCAAGCAGTACGAGCAGTACTTC